This passage covers 30 T cell receptor beta chains from one sample sequenced in a study of cytomegalovirus exposure and HLA in healthy donors. Use of 60 Vbeta and 13 Jbeta primers characterized the PCR. The assay was immunoSEQ multiplex PCR, and TCRdb's table has in-frame clones only and misses some. The data contain approximately 190,000 clones, roughly 82% of them singletons. The material sequenced was PBMCs. The receptors originated from a woman aged 50 to 65 in good health and CMV-seropositive.

The genes are TRBV7-3 and TRBJ2-3; possibly TRBD2 for D (7 bases). Between the trimmed V and J ends, which lost 5 bases and 2 bases, there was a span of 17 bases. The germline gives CDR1 SGHTA, CDR2 FQGTGA. CDR3 length: 16 residues. The DNA for the CDR3 is TGTGCCAGCAGCCTGGGGGCGGGGGCCCTCACAGATACGCAGTATTTT. It is translated as CASSLGAGALTDTQYF. The entire variable domain, with the rest obtained from reference TRBV7-3 and TRBJ2-3, is as follows: GAGVSQTPSNKVTEKGKYVELRCDPISGHTALYWYRQSLGQGPEFLIYFQGTGAADDSGLPNDRFFAVRPEGSVSTLKIQRTERGDSAVYLCASSLGAGALTDTQYFGPGTRLTVL.

The chain recombines TRBV6-1 with TRBJ1-5, with D uncertain. The CDR3 totals 13 residues. Germline CDR1 reads MNHNS; CDR2 reads SASEGT. Trimming removed 2 bases from V and 5 bases from J, with 7 bases in between. Here the CDR3 reads CASSERGHQPQHF. The CDR3 DNA follows: TGTGCCAGCAGTGAACGGGGTCATCAGCCCCAGCATTTT.

The chain has TRBV28 and TRBJ1-6; 7 nucleotides agree with TRBD1. Germline CDR1 reads MDHEN; CDR2 reads SYDVKM. The CDR3 sequence is 16 residues long. V shed 3 bases, J shed 5 bases, and the junction held 7 bases outside the gene matches. CDR3 bases: TGTGCCAGCAGTTTCGGGGACAGAAGTAATAATTCACCCCTCCACTTT. Protein product: CASSFGDRSNNSPLHF.

The chain joins TRBV27 to TRBJ2-3, with 10 bases fitting TRBD2. The CDR3 contains 15 residues. The trim removed 5 bases at V and 5 bases at J, leaving 7 bases unmatched. Germline V gene data show CDR1 as MNHEY and CDR2 as SMNVEV (reference sequence). The CDR3: CASSASGGAVDTQYF. The CDR3, as DNA: TGTGCCAGCAGTGCAAGCGGGGGGGCCGTAGATACGCAGTATTTT.

The genes are TRBV19 and TRBJ1-5; a possible D gene is TRBD1 (5 bases). CDR3 length: 14 amino acids. Per the germline V gene, CDR1 is LNHDA and CDR2 is SQIVND (reference sequence). Trimming removed 8 bases at V and 0 bases at J, with 11 bases between. The CDR3 DNA reads TGTGCCAGTTGGACACCTTATAGCAATCAGCCCCAGCATTTT. It is translated as CASWTPYSNQPQHF.

As to this clone: Relative to the germline gene, one junction end is altered; a read error may explain this. This CDR3 is also generated by other DNA sequences in the sample. The chain is built from TRBV5-1 and TRBJ2-5; TRBD2 might be the D (5 bases). The CDR3 is 13 amino acids. Per germline, CDR1 SGHRS and CDR2 YFSETQ. CDR3 residues: CASSLGAEETQYF. The CDR3 nucleotides read TGTGCCAGCAGCTTGGGAGCGGAAGAGACCCAGTACTTC.

CDR3 nucleotides: TGTGCCAGCAGTTACTATGGGGGGGGGCAAGAGACCCAGTACTTC. It yields the protein CASSYYGGGQETQYF. This chain links TRBV6-5 with TRBJ2-5; 7 nucleotides match TRBD2. Germline CDR1 and CDR2: MNHEY and SVGAGI. CDR3 size: 15 residues. V lost 1 base, J lost 2 bases, and 4 bases stayed unmatched.

The rearrangement joins TRBV7-2 to TRBJ1-4, with D perhaps TRBD1 (5 bases). The V end lost 5 bases, the J end lost 5 bases, and 12 bases lay between the germline ends. CDR3 length: 14 amino acids. Germline CDR1 reads SGHTA; CDR2 reads FQGNSA. CDR3 nucleotide sequence: TGTGCCAGCAGCACAGGACCAGCCAATGAAAAACTGTTTTTT. Translating gives CASSTGPANEKLFF.

The chain links TRBV19 to TRBJ2-7; TRBD1 matches at 8 bases. The CDR3 runs to 16 residues. With V trimmed by 6 bases and J by 3 bases, 13 bases remained unmatched. Germline assignment: CDR1 LNHDA and CDR2 SQIVND (reference sequence). CDR3 coding DNA: TGTGCCAGTAGCTACGCGGCCGGGACAGGTCTCTACGAGCAGTACTTC. It encodes CASSYAAGTGLYEQYF.

V usage is TRBV28 and J usage is TRBJ2-7; D perhaps matches TRBD1 (6 bases). V lost 10 bases and J 2 bases, leaving 18 bases between the germline ends. This CDR3 spans 14 amino acids. Germline values: CDR1 MDHEN, CDR2 SYDVKM. The CDR3: CATRKPGQTYEQYF. The CDR3, as DNA: TGTGCCACCAGAAAGCCGGGACAAACCTACGAGCAGTACTTC.

This rearrangement joins TRBV15 to TRBJ2-5, with 9 bases lining up with TRBD2. The CDR3 loop spans 14 amino acids. Germline V gives CDR1 LNHNV, CDR2 YYDKDF (reference sequence). The J segment lost 5 bases and the V segment lost 1 base, leaving 2 bases of the junction unmatched. CDR3: CATSRGTSGETQYF. CDR3 bases: TGTGCCACCAGCAGAGGTACTAGCGGGGAGACCCAGTACTTC.

This sequence joins TRBV5-1 and TRBJ2-3; 13 bases are shared with TRBD2. CDR3 length equals 15 residues. After removal of 6 bases from V and 3 bases from J, the junction contained 4 bases not matched to a gene. Germline CDR1 and CDR2: SGHRS and YFSETQ. CDR3 residues: CASKTSGGPTDTQYF. As DNA, the CDR3 is TGCGCCAGCAAGACTAGCGGGGGGCCAACAGATACGCAGTATTTT.

J is TRBJ1-3 and V is TRBV4-3, with a tentative D call TRBD1 (5 bases). Germline V lookup: CDR1 LGHNA, CDR2 YSLEER. CDR3 length equals 15 residues. The ends were cut back, 3 bases at V and 0 bases at J, with 9 bases in the middle. This chain's CDR3 is CASSHDSGSGNTIYF. Written as DNA, the CDR3 is TGCGCCAGCAGCCATGACAGTGGCTCTGGAAACACCATATATTTT.

The chain joins TRBV5-1 to TRBJ2-5; a possible D gene is TRBD2 (6 bases). This CDR3 has 16 residues. Per the germline V gene, CDR1 is SGHRS and CDR2 is YFSETQ. The V gene lost 0 bases and the J gene lost 2 bases, with 14 bases spanning the gap. CDR3 DNA: TGCGCCAGCAGCTTGGAATTGGGCCGGGGGCAAGAGACCCAGTACTTC. Translation: CASSLELGRGQETQYF.

This clone occurred a few times. The chain recombines TRBV7-9 with TRBJ1-3; TRBD1 matches 8 bases. From germline, CDR1 is SEHNR and CDR2 FQNEAQ (reference sequence). The CDR3 covers 15 residues. After removal of 5 bases from V and 0 bases from J, the junction contained 3 bases not matched to a gene. The CDR3 DNA follows: TGTGCCAGCAGCCAGGGGGCGAGCTCTGGAAACACCATATATTTT. Its translation is CASSQGASSGNTIYF. Filled out from reference TRBV7-9 and TRBJ1-3, the complete variable domain reads DTGVSQNPRHKITKRGQNVTFRCDPISEHNRLYWYRQTLGQGPEFLTYFQNEAQLEKSRLLSDRFSAERPKGSFSTLEIQRTEQGDSAMYLCASSQGASSGNTIYFGEGSWLTVV.

The chain links TRBV30 to TRBJ1-4, with TRBD1 as a possible D gene (5 bases). From germline, CDR1 is GTSNPN and CDR2 SVGIG (reference sequence). The CDR3 loop spans 14 amino acids. V was pared by 2 bases and J by 6 bases, with 13 bases between. The CDR3 nucleotides read TGTGCCTGGAGTAGGCCAGGGTCAGATGAAAAACTGTTTTTT. It translates to CAWSRPGSDEKLFF.

The rearrangement links TRBV7-9 to TRBJ1-1; possible D gene TRBD1, 5 bases. Germline CDR1 and CDR2: SEHNR and FQNEAQ (reference sequence). Trimming took off 5 bases at V and 4 bases at J, with 11 bases between the two ends. This CDR3 has 13 amino acids. The CDR3 nucleotides read TGTGCCAGCAGCCTACAGGAGACCACTGAAGCTTTCTTT. It translates to CASSLQETTEAFF.

The chain carries TRBV28 and TRBJ1-1; TRBD1 agrees at 7 bases. The CDR3 spans 12 residues. CDR1 and CDR2 (germline): MDHEN, SYDVKM. The ends lost 8 bases at V and 7 bases at J; junction bases unmatched: 7. The CDR3 region is CASRAGGSEAFF. As DNA, the CDR3 is TGTGCCAGCCGGGCAGGGGGGAGTGAAGCTTTCTTT.

This clone was counted only a few times. The chain couples TRBV11-2 to TRBJ2-5; 13 bases fit TRBD2. This CDR3 contains 16 residues. Per the germline V gene, CDR1 is SGHAT and CDR2 is FQNNGV. The trim removed 2 bases at V and 5 bases at J, leaving 5 bases unmatched. The CDR3 DNA reads as TGTGCCAGCAGCTTATTGACTAGCGGGGGGATCGAGACCCAGTACTTC. This sequence encodes CASSLLTSGGIETQYF.

The chain employs TRBV28 and TRBJ2-1, with 12 positions matching TRBD2. The germline CDR1 and CDR2 sequences are MDHEN and SYDVKM. The CDR3 covers 15 residues. The V segment lost 2 bases and the J segment 9 bases; nucleotides outside the gene matches: 5. CDR3 sequence: CASSLELAGGGEQFF. CDR3 sequence (DNA): TGTGCCAGCAGTTTAGAACTAGCGGGGGGTGGTGAGCAGTTCTTC. The full variable domain, its missing parts supplied by reference TRBV28 and TRBJ2-1, is DVKVTQSSRYLVKRTGEKVFLECVQDMDHENMFWYRQDPGLGLRLIYFSYDVKMKEKGDIPEGYSVSREKKERFSLILESASTNQTSMYLCASSLELAGGGEQFFGPGTRLTVL.

The CDR3 region has the DNA TGTGCCAGCAGCTTACAGAGCTTGAACACCGGGGAGCTGTTTTTT. Protein sequence: CASSLQSLNTGELFF. The chain combines TRBV5-4 with TRBJ2-2, with D hard to call. The germline V and J ends were trimmed by 2 bases and 1 base, with 9 bases remaining between them. This CDR3 has 15 residues. CDR1 is SGHNT and CDR2 is YYREEE in the germline V gene (reference sequence). Full variable domain (remainder filled in from reference TRBV5-4 and TRBJ2-2): ETGVTQSPTHLIKTRGQQVTLRCSSQSGHNTVSWYQQALGQGPQFIFQYYREEENGRGNFPPRFSGLQFPNYSSELNVNALELDDSALYLCASSLQSLNTGELFFGEGSRLTVL.

J is TRBJ1-1 and V is TRBV4-3, with 8 bases fitting TRBD1. The J segment lost 1 base and the V segment lost 1 base, leaving 2 bases of the junction unmatched. This CDR3 contains 15 residues. The germline V gene has CDR1 LGHNA and CDR2 YSLEER. The DNA for the CDR3 is TGCGCCAGCAGCCAAGGCCAGGGGGCGAACACTGAAGCTTTCTTT. It specifies CASSQGQGANTEAFF.

V is TRBV19 and J is TRBJ1-2, with D possibly TRBD1 on 6 matching bases. CDR1 is LNHDA and CDR2 is SQIVND in the germline V gene (reference sequence). Trimming shortened V by 6 bases and J by 5 bases, and 7 bases separated the two germline ends. The CDR3 has 11 amino acids. In DNA form, the CDR3 reads TGTGCCAGTAGGGGACAATATGGCTACACCTTC. This encodes CASRGQYGYTF.

J is TRBJ2-2 and V is TRBV5-1, with 9 positions matching TRBD2. Germline V gene lookup returns CDR1 SGHRS and CDR2 YFSETQ. V trimming: 6 bases; J trimming: 4 bases; junction bases outside the gene matches: 4. The CDR3 covers 14 residues. CDR3 residues: CASTGSGGTGELFF. The CDR3 DNA reads as TGCGCCAGCACGGGTAGCGGGGGCACCGGGGAGCTGTTTTTT.

This chain connects TRBV6-1 to TRBJ1-5; D not certain. Trimming cost V 0 bases and J 0 bases, with 3 bases left between them. This CDR3 is built from 14 residues. Per germline, CDR1 MNHNS and CDR2 SASEGT. This CDR3 is CASSEAYSNQPQHF. Here the CDR3 DNA reads TGTGCCAGCAGTGAAGCTTATAGCAATCAGCCCCAGCATTTT.

The J gene is TRBJ2-2, the V gene TRBV5-1; no firm D call. Germline lookup yields CDR1 SGHRS and CDR2 YFSETQ. V was pared by 4 bases and J by 4 bases, with 8 bases between. The CDR3 sequence is 13 residues long. For the CDR3, the DNA is TGCGCCAGCAGCCCCCAGGCCACCGGGGAGCTGTTTTTT. Translation: CASSPQATGELFF.

This clone was observed a handful of times. The V call is TRBV28, the J call TRBJ1-5, with TRBD1 matching 8 bases. V lost 5 bases and J lost 2; bases outside the gene matches: 5. This CDR3 comprises 15 residues. Looked up from germline, CDR1 is MDHEN and CDR2 is SYDVKM. CDR3 in amino acids: CASSPPTGGNQPQHF. In DNA, the CDR3 is TGTGCCAGCAGTCCGCCGACAGGGGGCAATCAGCCCCAGCATTTT.

This chain joins TRBV5-1 and TRBJ1-2, with TRBD1 identical over 9 bases. The CDR3 length is 14 residues. Germline CDR1 and CDR2: SGHRS and YFSETQ. The junction had 3 bases not matched to a gene; V was cut back by 2 bases and J by 4 bases. The CDR3 loop reads CASSFDRGTYGYTF. In DNA, the CDR3 is TGCGCCAGCAGCTTTGACAGGGGGACCTATGGCTACACCTTC.

The V gene is TRBV9, the J gene TRBJ2-3, with 8 bases lining up with TRBD2. This CDR3 contains 16 residues. Per germline, CDR1 SGDLS and CDR2 YYNGEE. V was clipped by 0 bases and J by 1 base; unmatched bases: 4. The CDR3 loop reads CASSVAAGGRTDTQYF. Written as DNA, the CDR3 is TGTGCCAGCAGCGTAGCGGCGGGGGGCCGCACAGATACGCAGTATTTT.

This clone appeared a single time. Other DNA sequences in this sample translate to the same CDR3. The chain uses TRBV5-1 and TRBJ1-5, with D possibly TRBD1 on 6 matching bases. V was shortened by 0 bases and J by 3 bases, with 7 bases between the two germline ends. The germline CDR1 and CDR2 sequences are SGHRS and YFSETQ. CDR3 length: 14 residues. The DNA for the CDR3 is TGCGCCAGCAGCTTGGAGGGGGTCAATCAGCCCCAGCATTTT. Its translation is CASSLEGVNQPQHF. Drawing the rest from reference TRBV5-1 and TRBJ1-5, the complete variable domain is KAGVTQTPRYLIKTRGQQVTLSCSPISGHRSVSWYQQTPGQGLQFLFEYFSETQRNKGNFPGRFSGRQFSNSRSEMNVSTLELGDSALYLCASSLEGVNQPQHFGDGTRLSIL.